This is a list of T cell receptor beta chains from one sample in a study of T cell responses to AZD1222 COVID-19 vaccine. The assay was immunoSEQ multiplex PCR, and TCRdb's table has in-frame clones only and misses some. The data hold 150,000 to 200,000 clones, with about nine tenths observed a single time. Sequenced material: peripheral blood, taken on day 0 of AZD1222 vaccination. These receptors all stem from an adult in good health. CDR3s include the opening cysteine and the closing phenylalanine or tryptophan. D genes are given only for firm matches. Expanded clones get a size class; other rows say once, few or many, or leave the size out.

j_call v_call d_call cdr3_length clone_size cdr3_nt cdr3_aa
TRBJ1-6 TRBV5-1 TRBD1 13 NA TGCGCCAGCAGCTTGGCCAGGGACAGACCCCTCCACTTT CASSLARDRPLHF
TRBJ1-1 TRBV7-9 TRBD1 15 once TGTGCCAGCAGCCTAAACACAGGGGAGAGCACTGAAGCTTTCTTT CASSLNTGESTEAFF
TRBJ1-2 TRBV28 TRBD1 15 NA TGTGCCAGCAGTGGGGACAGCTTCCTCAACTATGGCTACACCTTC CASSGDSFLNYGYTF
TRBJ2-2 TRBV7-3 NA 15 NA TGTGCCAGCAGCCCGTTACCTCAAAACACCGGGGAGCTGTTTTTT CASSPLPQNTGELFF
TRBJ2-2 TRBV7-3 TRBD1 16 NA TGTGCCAGCAGCTTAACGCGGGGACAGGGCCACGGGGAGCTGTTTTTT CASSLTRGQGHGELFF
TRBJ2-1 TRBV28 TRBD2 20 NA TGTGCCAGCAGTTTTTGGCAATGGACAGACCTACTAGCGGGTTATCCTGAGCAGTTCTTC CASSFWQWTDLLAGYPEQFF
TRBJ2-5 TRBV11-2 NA 15 NA TGTGCCAGCAGCTCACCCACAGGGAATGAGGAGACCCAGTACTTC CASSSPTGNEETQYF
TRBJ2-7 TRBV28 NA 14 NA TGTGCCAGCAGCCTGGCCGCAGGGTGGTACGAGCAGTACTTC CASSLAAGWYEQYF
TRBJ1-1 TRBV3-1/TRBV3-2 TRBD1 14 NA TGTGCCAGCAGCCAAAGGGACAGGGCCACTGAAGCTTTCTTT CASSQRDRATEAFF
TRBJ1-4 TRBV4-3 TRBD1 15 NA TGCGCCAGCAGCCAAGATAGGACAGGGACTGAAAAACTGTTTTTT CASSQDRTGTEKLFF
TRBJ2-1 TRBV11-2 NA 16 NA TGTGCCAGCAGCCTCCGGACCCAGAGCTCCTACAATGAGCAGTTCTTC CASSLRTQSSYNEQFF
TRBJ1-3 TRBV5-4 TRBD1 15 NA TGTGCCAGCAGCTCACGACAGGGTGCTGGAAACACCATATATTTT CASSSRQGAGNTIYF
TRBJ2-3 TRBV24-1 NA 12 NA TGTGCCACCAGTGATCCCCCGGATACGCAGTATTTT CATSDPPDTQYF
TRBJ1-2 TRBV5-1 NA 15 NA TGCGCCAGCAGCTTGGAGGCGGACCTGGGTTATGGCTACACCTTC CASSLEADLGYGYTF
TRBJ1-1 TRBV30 NA 13 NA TGTGCCTGGACGCCGCTTGTGGGCACTGAAGCTTTCTTT CAWTPLVGTEAFF
TRBJ1-5 TRBV4-1 NA 16 NA TGCGCCAGCAGCGCCCCAGGGACCTATAGCAATCAGCCCCAGCATTTT CASSAPGTYSNQPQHF
TRBJ1-3 TRBV5-1 NA 15 NA TGCGCCAGCAGCTTGGGGTCACCCACAACGGGCACCATATATTTT CASSLGSPTTGTIYF
TRBJ2-3 TRBV19 TRBD2 17 NA TGTGCCAGTAGTATCAACCGACTAGCGGGGGTGACAGATACGCAGTATTTT CASSINRLAGVTDTQYF
TRBJ2-3 TRBV2 NA 14 NA TGTGCCAGCAGCGGGGTAGGACGCACAGATACGCAGTATTTT CASSGVGRTDTQYF
TRBJ2-3 TRBV9 NA 14 NA TGTGCCAGCAGCGTCGGGGGCACCACAGATACGCAGTATTTT CASSVGGTTDTQYF
TRBJ2-3 TRBV9 NA 15 once TGTGCCAGCAGCGTAGGGGGCTCGTACACAGATACGCAGTATTTT CASSVGGSYTDTQYF
TRBJ1-4 TRBV6-2/TRBV6-3 NA 14 NA TGTGCCAGCAGTTACGGGGGAACTAATGAAAAACTGTTTTTT CASSYGGTNEKLFF
TRBJ2-3 TRBV28 NA 12 NA TGTGCCAGCATCGGGGATGGATATACGCAGTATTTT CASIGDGYTQYF
TRBJ1-3 TRBV25-1 NA 13 NA TGTGCCAGCAGTCTGAGGAGGGGAAACACCATATATTTT CASSLRRGNTIYF
TRBJ2-1 TRBV4-2 NA 12 NA TGTGCCAGCAGCCAAGGGGGGGTTGAGCAGTTCTTC CASSQGGVEQFF
TRBJ2-2 TRBV5-4 NA 14 NA TGTGCCAGCAGCTTGCCGCAGAACACCGGGGAGCTGTTTTTT CASSLPQNTGELFF
TRBJ2-5 TRBV4-1 NA 13 NA TGCGCCAGCAGCCAAGATCCAGAAGAGACCCAGTACTTC CASSQDPEETQYF
TRBJ2-7 TRBV25-1 NA 12 once TGTGCCAGCAGTGATCTTAAATACGAGCAGTACTTC CASSDLKYEQYF
TRBJ2-7 TRBV3-1/TRBV3-2 TRBD1 14 NA TGTGCCAGCAGCCCCGGACAGGGCCTCTACGAGCAGTACTTC CASSPGQGLYEQYF
TRBJ1-1 TRBV7-8 TRBD1 18 NA TGTGCCAGCAGCTTAACCCCAACGGCGGGACAGGGAAAGACTGAAGCTTTCTTT CASSLTPTAGQGKTEAFF
TRBJ1-1 TRBV7-3 TRBD1 14 NA TGTGCCAGCAGCCCCGCAGGGGGTAGTACTGAAGCTTTCTTT CASSPAGGSTEAFF
TRBJ1-5 TRBV24-1 TRBD1 16 NA TGTGCCACCAGTGATGGGGAGCCCAGGGGGAGGAAGCCCCAGCATTTT CATSDGEPRGRKPQHF
TRBJ2-7 TRBV28 NA 14 NA TGTGCCAGCAGTTCTCACAGGAGCTCCTACGAGCAGTACTTC CASSSHRSSYEQYF
TRBJ2-3 TRBV5-6 TRBD1 16 NA TGTGCCAGCAGCTATCCCGGGACAGGGGTAATAGATACGCAGTATTTT CASSYPGTGVIDTQYF
TRBJ1-2 TRBV30 TRBD1 12 NA TGTGCCTGGAGTGCCCCGACAGGGGGCTACACCTTC CAWSAPTGGYTF
TRBJ1-3 TRBV6-6 NA 15 once TGTGCCAGCAGCAAGACAGCTTTCTCTGGAAACACCATATATTTT CASSKTAFSGNTIYF
TRBJ2-2 TRBV4-3 TRBD2 18 NA TGCGCCAGCAGCCCTGGACTAGCGGGAGGGCCTGACACCGGGGAGCTGTTTTTT CASSPGLAGGPDTGELFF
TRBJ2-1 TRBV20-1 NA 11 few TGCAGTGCTAGCAGGAGCAATGAGCAGTTCTTC CSASRSNEQFF
TRBJ2-7 TRBV27 NA 15 NA TGTGCCAGCAGTTTATTTGGTCAGGGCCACTACGAGCAGTACTTC CASSLFGQGHYEQYF
TRBJ1-5 TRBV5-1 TRBD1 16 NA TGCGCCAGCAGCGCAGGACAGGGAGGAGGCAATCAGCCCCAGCATTTT CASSAGQGGGNQPQHF
TRBJ2-3 TRBV5-1 TRBD2 16 NA TGCGCCAGCAGCCCCCTAACTAGCGGGGCCATATATACGCAGTATTTT CASSPLTSGAIYTQYF
TRBJ2-7 TRBV11-2 NA 16 NA TGTGCCAGCAGCTTAGGGCTGGGGGCGGGCTCCTACGAGCAGTACTTC CASSLGLGAGSYEQYF
TRBJ1-5 TRBV5-5 NA 14 once TGTGCCAGCAGCTTGGTCGGGGGCGAGCAGCCCCAGCATTTT CASSLVGGEQPQHF
TRBJ1-6 TRBV28 NA 16 NA TGTGCCAGCAGTATGCACCTGAGCTCCTATAATTCACCCCTCCACTTT CASSMHLSSYNSPLHF
TRBJ2-5 TRBV5-1 NA 14 NA TGCGCCAGCAGCTTGGCTGGGGGGCAAGAGACCCAGTACTTC CASSLAGGQETQYF
TRBJ1-3 TRBV7-2 NA 17 NA TGTGCCAGCAGCTTACCTGGGGGCGATTGGTCTGGAAACACCATATATTTT CASSLPGGDWSGNTIYF
TRBJ1-3 TRBV4-3 NA 14 NA TGCGCCAGCAGCCAAGACACAGGGGGAAACACCATATATTTT CASSQDTGGNTIYF
TRBJ2-7 TRBV11-2 TRBD1 13 NA TGTGCCAGCAGCCATCGGACAGGGAACGAGCAGTACTTC CASSHRTGNEQYF
TRBJ2-1 TRBV7-9 TRBD2 15 once TGTGCCAGCAGCCGACTAGCGGGAGCCTACAATGAGCAGTTCTTC CASSRLAGAYNEQFF
TRBJ2-7 TRBV4-1 NA 14 NA TGCGCCAGCAGCCACCCCGGACAGTCCTACGAGCAGTACTTC CASSHPGQSYEQYF
TRBJ1-2 TRBV28 NA 13 NA TGTGCCAGCAGTCAGGACAGCAACTATGGCTACACCTTC CASSQDSNYGYTF
TRBJ1-2 TRBV6-2/TRBV6-3 TRBD1 14 NA TGTGCCAGCAGTAAGAGCTTGGGACAGGATGGCTACACCTTC CASSKSLGQDGYTF
TRBJ1-3 TRBV30 NA 11 NA TGTGCCTGGAAGACCAGTAACACCATATATTTT CAWKTSNTIYF